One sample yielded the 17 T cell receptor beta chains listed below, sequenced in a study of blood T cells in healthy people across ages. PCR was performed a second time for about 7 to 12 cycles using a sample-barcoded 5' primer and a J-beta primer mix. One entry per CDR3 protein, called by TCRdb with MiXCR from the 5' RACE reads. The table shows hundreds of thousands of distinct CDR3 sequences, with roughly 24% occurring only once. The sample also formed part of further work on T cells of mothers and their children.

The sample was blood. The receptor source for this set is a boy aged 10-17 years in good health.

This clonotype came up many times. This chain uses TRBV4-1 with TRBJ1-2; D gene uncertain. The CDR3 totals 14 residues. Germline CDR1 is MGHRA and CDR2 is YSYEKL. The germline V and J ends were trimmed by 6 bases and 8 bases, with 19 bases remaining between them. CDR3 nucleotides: TGCGCCAGCAGTCCAGGCGGCCCCGGTTACGGCTACACCTTC. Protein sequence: CASSPGGPGYGYTF.

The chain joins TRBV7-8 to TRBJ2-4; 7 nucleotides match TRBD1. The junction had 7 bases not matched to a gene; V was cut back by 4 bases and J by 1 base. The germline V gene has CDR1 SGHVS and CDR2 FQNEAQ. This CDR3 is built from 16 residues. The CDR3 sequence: CASSSRQGSAKNIQYF. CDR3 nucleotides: TGTGCCAGCAGCTCCCGACAGGGCTCCGCCAAAAACATTCAGTACTTC.

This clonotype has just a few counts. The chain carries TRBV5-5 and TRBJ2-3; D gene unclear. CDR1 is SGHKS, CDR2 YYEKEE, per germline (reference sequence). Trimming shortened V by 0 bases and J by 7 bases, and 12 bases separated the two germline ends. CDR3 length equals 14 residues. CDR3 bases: TGTGCCAGCAGCTTGGGGGTACTCGGACATACGCAGTATTTT. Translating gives CASSLGVLGHTQYF. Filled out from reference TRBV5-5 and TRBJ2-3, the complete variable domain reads DAGVTQSPTHLIKTRGQQVTLRCSPISGHKSVSWYQQVLGQGPQFIFQYYEKEERGRGNFPDRFSARQFPNYSSELNVNALLLGDSALYLCASSLGVLGHTQYFGPGTRLTVL.

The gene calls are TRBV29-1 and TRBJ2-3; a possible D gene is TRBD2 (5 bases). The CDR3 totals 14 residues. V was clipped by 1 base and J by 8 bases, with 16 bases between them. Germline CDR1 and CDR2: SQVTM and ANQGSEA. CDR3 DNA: TGCAGCGTTGAAGGGCTCCTCGAGGGCGGTACGCAGTATTTT. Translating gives CSVEGLLEGGTQYF.

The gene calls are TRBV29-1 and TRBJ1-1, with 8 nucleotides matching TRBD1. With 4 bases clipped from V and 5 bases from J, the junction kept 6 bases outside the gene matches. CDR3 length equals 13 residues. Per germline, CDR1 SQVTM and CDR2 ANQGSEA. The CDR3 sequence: CSVGTGSRTEAFF. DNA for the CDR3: TGCAGCGTTGGGACAGGGAGTAGGACTGAAGCTTTCTTT.

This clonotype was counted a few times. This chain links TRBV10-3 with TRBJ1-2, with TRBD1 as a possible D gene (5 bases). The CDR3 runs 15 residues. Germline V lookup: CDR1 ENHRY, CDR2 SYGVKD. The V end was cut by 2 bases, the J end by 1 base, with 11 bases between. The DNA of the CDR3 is TGTGCCATCAGTGAGGAGGGGCCCTATAACTATGGCTACACCTTC. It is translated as CAISEEGPYNYGYTF.

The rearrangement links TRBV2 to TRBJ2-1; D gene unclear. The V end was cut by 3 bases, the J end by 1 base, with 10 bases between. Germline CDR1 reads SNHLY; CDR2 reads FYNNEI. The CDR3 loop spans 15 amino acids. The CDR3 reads CASSESSLSYNEQFF. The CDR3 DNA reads TGTGCCAGCAGTGAGTCGAGTTTGTCCTACAATGAGCAGTTCTTC.

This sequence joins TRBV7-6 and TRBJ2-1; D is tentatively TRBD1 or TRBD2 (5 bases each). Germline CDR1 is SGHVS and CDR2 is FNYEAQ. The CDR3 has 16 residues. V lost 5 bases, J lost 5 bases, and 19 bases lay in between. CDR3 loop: CASSIQGAIGDNEQFF. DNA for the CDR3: TGTGCCAGCAGCATCCAGGGAGCCATTGGGGACAATGAGCAGTTCTTC.

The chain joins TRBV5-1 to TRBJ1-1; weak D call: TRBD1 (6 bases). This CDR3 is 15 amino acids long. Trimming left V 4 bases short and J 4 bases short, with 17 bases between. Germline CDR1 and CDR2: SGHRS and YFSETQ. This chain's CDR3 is CASSLDGGQGTEAFF. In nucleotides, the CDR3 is TGCGCCAGCAGCCTCGATGGGGGGCAAGGCACTGAAGCTTTCTTT.

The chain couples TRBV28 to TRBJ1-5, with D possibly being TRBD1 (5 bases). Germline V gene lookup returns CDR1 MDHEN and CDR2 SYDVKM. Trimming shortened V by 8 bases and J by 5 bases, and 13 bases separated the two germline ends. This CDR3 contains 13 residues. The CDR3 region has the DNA TGTGCCAGCTTACCCGGGGGAGATCAGCCCCAGCATTTT. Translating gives CASLPGGDQPQHF. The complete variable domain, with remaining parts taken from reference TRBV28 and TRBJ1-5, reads DVKVTQSSRYLVKRTGEKVFLECVQDMDHENMFWYRQDPGLGLRLIYFSYDVKMKEKGDIPEGYSVSREKKERFSLILESASTNQTSMYLCASLPGGDQPQHFGDGTRLSIL.

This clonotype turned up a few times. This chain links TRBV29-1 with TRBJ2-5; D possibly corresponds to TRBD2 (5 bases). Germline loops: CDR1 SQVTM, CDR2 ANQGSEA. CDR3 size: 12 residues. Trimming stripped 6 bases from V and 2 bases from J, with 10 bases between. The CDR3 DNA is TGCAGCGTGCTCCGGGATCAAGAGACCCAGTACTTC. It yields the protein CSVLRDQETQYF.

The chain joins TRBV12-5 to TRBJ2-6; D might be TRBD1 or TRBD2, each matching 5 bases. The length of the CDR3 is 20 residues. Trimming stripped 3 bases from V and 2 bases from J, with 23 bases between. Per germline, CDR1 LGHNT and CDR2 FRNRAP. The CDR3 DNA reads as TGTGCTAGTGGTTTCGGCCCCAAGCAGGGAGACTTGACTGGGGCCAACGTCCTGACTTTC. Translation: CASGFGPKQGDLTGANVLTF.

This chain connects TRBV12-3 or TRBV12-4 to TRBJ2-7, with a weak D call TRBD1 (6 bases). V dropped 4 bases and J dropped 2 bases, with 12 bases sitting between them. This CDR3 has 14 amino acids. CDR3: CASSSPGHPYEQYF. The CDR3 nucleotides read TGTGCCAGCAGTTCCCCGGGACACCCCTACGAGCAGTACTTC.

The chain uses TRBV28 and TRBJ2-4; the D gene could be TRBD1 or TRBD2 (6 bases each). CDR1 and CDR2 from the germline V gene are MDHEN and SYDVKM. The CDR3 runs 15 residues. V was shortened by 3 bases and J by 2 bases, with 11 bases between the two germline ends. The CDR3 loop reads CASSFPGASKNIQYF. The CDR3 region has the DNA TGTGCCAGCAGTTTTCCGGGGGCATCCAAAAACATTCAGTACTTC. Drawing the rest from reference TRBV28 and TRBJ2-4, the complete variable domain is DVKVTQSSRYLVKRTGEKVFLECVQDMDHENMFWYRQDPGLGLRLIYFSYDVKMKEKGDIPEGYSVSREKKERFSLILESASTNQTSMYLCASSFPGASKNIQYFGAGTRLSVL.

Here the CDR3 reads CASRALAGHYEQYF. The CDR3 nucleotides read TGCGCCAGCAGGGCCCTAGCGGGGCACTACGAGCAGTACTTC. The chain employs TRBV10-2 and TRBJ2-7, with TRBD2 matching over 9 bases. Trimming cost V 6 bases and J 3 bases; bases outside gene matches: 6. Germline CDR1 is WSHSY and CDR2 is SAAADI. The CDR3 length is 14 residues.

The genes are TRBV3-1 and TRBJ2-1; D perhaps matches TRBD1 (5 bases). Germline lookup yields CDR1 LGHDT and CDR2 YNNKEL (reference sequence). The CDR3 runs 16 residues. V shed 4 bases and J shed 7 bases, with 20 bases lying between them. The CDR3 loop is CASSPPMSAGLNEQFF. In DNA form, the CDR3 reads TGTGCCAGCAGCCCCCCGATGTCGGCAGGGCTGAATGAGCAGTTCTTC.

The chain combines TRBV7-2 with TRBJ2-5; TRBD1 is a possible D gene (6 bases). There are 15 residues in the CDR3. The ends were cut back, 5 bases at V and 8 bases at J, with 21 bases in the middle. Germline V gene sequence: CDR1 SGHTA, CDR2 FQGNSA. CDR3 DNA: TGTGCCAGCAGCCAACCCGACAGGTTCAAGTATACCCAGTACTTC. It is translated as CASSQPDRFKYTQYF.